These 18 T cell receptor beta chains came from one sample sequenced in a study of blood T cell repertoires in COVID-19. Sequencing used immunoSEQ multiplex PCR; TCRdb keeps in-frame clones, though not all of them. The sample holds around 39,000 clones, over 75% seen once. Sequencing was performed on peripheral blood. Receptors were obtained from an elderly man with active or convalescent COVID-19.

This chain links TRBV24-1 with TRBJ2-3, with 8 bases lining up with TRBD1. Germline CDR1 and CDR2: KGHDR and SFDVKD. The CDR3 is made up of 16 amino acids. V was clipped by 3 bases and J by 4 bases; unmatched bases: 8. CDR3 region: CATSDPRTGIPDTQYF. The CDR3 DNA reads TGTGCCACCAGTGATCCCCGGACAGGGATCCCAGATACGCAGTATTTT.

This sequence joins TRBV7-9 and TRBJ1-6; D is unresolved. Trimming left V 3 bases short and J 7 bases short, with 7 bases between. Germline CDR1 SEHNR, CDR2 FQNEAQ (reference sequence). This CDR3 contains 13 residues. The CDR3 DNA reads TGTGCCAGCAGCTTCGGAGCGAATTCACCCCTCCACTTT. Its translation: CASSFGANSPLHF.

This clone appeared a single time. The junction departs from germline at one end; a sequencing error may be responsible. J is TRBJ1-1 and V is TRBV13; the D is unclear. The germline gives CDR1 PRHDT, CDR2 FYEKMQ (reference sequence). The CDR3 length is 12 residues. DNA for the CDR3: TGTGCCAGCAGCTTAAGCGGGGTGAGCTTTTGGTTT. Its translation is CASSLSGVSFWF.

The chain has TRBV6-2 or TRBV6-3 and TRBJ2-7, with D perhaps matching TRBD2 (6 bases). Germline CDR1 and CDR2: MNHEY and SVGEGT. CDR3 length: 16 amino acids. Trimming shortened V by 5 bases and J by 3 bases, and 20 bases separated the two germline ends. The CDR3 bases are TGTGCCAGCAGTCGATACCTCCGGGACGGGGGCTACGAGCAGTACTTC. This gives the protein CASSRYLRDGGYEQYF.

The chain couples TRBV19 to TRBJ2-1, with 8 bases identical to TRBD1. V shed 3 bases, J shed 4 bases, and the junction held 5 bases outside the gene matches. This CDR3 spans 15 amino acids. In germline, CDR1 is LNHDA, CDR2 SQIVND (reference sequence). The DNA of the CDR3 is TGTGCCAGTAGTATTACCGGGACAGGATACAATGAGCAGTTCTTC. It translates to CASSITGTGYNEQFF.

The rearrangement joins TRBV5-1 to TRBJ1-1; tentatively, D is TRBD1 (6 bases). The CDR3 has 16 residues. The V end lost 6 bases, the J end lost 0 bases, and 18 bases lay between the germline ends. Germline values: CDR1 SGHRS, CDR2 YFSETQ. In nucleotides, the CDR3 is TGCGCCAGCAAGGTACAGGGTGGGGTCATGAACACTGAAGCTTTCTTT. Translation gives CASKVQGGVMNTEAFF. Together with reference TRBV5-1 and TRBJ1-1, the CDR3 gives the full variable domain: KAGVTQTPRYLIKTRGQQVTLSCSPISGHRSVSWYQQTPGQGLQFLFEYFSETQRNKGNFPGRFSGRQFSNSRSEMNVSTLELGDSALYLCASKVQGGVMNTEAFFGQGTRLTVV.

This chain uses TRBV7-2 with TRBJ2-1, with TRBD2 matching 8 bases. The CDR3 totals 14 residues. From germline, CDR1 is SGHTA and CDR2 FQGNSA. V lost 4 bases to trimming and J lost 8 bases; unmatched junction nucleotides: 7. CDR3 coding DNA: TGTGCCAGCAGCTCTCCGACGGGGGGGGATGAGCAGTTCTTC. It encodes CASSSPTGGDEQFF.

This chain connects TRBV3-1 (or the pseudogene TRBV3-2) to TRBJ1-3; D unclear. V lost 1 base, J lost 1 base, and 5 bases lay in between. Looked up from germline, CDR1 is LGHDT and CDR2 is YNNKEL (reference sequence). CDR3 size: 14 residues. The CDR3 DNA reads TGTGCCAGCAGCCAAGGCGGGTCTGGAAACACCATATATTTT. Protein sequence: CASSQGGSGNTIYF.

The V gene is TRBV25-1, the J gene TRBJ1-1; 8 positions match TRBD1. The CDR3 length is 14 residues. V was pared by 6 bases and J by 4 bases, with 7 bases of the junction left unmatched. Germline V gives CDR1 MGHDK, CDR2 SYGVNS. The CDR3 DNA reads TGTGCCAGCAGAAGTGGACAGGGTCGCACTGAAGCTTTCTTT. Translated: CASRSGQGRTEAFF.

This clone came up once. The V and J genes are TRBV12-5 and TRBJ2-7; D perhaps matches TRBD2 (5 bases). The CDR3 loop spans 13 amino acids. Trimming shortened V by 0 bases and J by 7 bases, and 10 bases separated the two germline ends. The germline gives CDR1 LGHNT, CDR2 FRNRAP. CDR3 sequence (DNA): TGTGCTAGTGGTTTGGTACCCCAGCGGGAGCAGTACTTC. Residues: CASGLVPQREQYF.

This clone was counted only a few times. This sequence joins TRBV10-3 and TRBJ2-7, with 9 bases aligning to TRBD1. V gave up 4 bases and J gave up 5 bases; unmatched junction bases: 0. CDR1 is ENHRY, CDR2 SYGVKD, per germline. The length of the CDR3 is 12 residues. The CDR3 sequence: CAISGTGDEQYF. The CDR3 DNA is TGTGCCATCAGTGGGACAGGGGACGAGCAGTACTTC.

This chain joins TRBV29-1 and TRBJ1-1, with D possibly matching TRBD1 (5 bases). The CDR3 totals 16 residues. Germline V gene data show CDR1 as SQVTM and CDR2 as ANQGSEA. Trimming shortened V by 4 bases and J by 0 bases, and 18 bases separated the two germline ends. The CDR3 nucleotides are TGCAGCGTTGGGGGCGGGACTGACACAATGAACACTGAAGCTTTCTTT. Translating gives CSVGGGTDTMNTEAFF.

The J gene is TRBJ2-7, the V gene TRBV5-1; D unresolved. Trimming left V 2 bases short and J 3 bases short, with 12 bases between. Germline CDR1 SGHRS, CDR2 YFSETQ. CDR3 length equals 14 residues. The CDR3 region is CASSFNARDYEQYF. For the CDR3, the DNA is TGCGCCAGCAGCTTTAACGCACGCGACTACGAGCAGTACTTC.

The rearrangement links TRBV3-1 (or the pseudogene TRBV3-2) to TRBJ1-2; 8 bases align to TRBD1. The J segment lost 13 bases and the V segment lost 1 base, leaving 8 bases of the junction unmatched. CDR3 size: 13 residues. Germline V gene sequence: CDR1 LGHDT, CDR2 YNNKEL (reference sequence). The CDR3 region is CASSQVGTGLITF. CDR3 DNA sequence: TGTGCCAGCAGCCAAGTCGGGACAGGCCTGATCACCTTC.

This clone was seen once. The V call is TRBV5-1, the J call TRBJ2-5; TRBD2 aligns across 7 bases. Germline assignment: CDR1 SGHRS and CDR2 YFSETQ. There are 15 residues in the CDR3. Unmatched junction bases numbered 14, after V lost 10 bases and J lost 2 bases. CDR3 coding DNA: TGCGCCTCCAACCCCTGGGCTAGCGGACAAGAGACCCAGTACTTC. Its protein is CASNPWASGQETQYF.

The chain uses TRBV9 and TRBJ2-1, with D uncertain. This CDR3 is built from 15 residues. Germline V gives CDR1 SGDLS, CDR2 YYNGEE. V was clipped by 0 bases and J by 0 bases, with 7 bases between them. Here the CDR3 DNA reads TGTGCCAGCAGCGTAGGACTGATCTCCTACAATGAGCAGTTCTTC. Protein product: CASSVGLISYNEQFF.

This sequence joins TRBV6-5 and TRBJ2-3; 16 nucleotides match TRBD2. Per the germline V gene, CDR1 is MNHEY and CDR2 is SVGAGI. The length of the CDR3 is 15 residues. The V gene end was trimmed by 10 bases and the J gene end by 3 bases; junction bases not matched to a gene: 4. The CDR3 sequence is CAIGTSGRATDTQYF. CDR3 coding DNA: TGTGCCATCGGGACTAGCGGGAGGGCTACAGATACGCAGTATTTT.

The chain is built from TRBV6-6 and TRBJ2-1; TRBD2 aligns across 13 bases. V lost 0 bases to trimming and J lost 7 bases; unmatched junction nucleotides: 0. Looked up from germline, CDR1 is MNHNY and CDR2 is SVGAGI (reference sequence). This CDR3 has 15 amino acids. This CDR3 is CASSYSTSGRNEQFF. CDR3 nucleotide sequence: TGTGCCAGCAGTTACTCGACTAGCGGGAGGAATGAGCAGTTCTTC.